The rows below give T cell receptor beta chains drawn from one sample of a study of T cells after yellow fever vaccination. One entry per CDR3 protein results from TCRdb running MiXCR on the 5' RACE reads. The table includes hundreds of thousands of distinct CDR3 sequences, around 13% detected once. Sequenced here: CD4+ T cells sorted from PBMCs, sampled 15 days after the yellow fever booster vaccination. Source of these receptors: a young man who received the YFV17D yellow fever vaccine. Each CDR3 is given without its conserved first and last residue. Some rows have no size entry. The others give once, few or many, or a class for an expanded clone.

J gene,V gene,clone size,CDR3 protein
TRBJ2-7,TRBV20-1,many,SAIAGSMATYEQY
TRBJ2-3,TRBV20-1,-,SAPGTSTDTQY
TRBJ2-1,TRBV6-2/TRBV6-3,many,ASSNPRGGRRSNEQF
TRBJ2-2,TRBV12-3/TRBV12-4,-,ASAPGLAARLF
TRBJ1-3,TRBV18,few,ASSLETVAGLESSGNTIY
TRBJ1-2,TRBV18,-,ASSPSGQGAESRGYT
TRBJ2-3,TRBV9,-,ASSLRTSGDTQY
TRBJ1-1,TRBV10-3,-,AISESPGRGTEAF
TRBJ2-3,TRBV19,few,ASTPEGADTQY
TRBJ1-2,TRBV2,many,ASSETGATANYGYT
TRBJ1-1,TRBV19,few,ASSMRRETEAF
TRBJ1-5,TRBV12-3/TRBV12-4,few,ASSHLGDPSNQPQH
TRBJ1-6,TRBV18,-,ASSPSAGHPNSPLH
TRBJ2-3,TRBV5-1,few,ASSTMPQDTQY
TRBJ2-2,TRBV6-5,few,ASSRDRGHHTGELF
TRBJ1-6,TRBV25-1,few,ASSANRTPLH
TRBJ2-1,TRBV20-1,-,SASDAGGPRNEQF
TRBJ1-2,TRBV6-5,-,ASSYSKGGGGNYGYT
TRBJ2-2,TRBV6-5,-,ASSYTSDRGGAGELF
TRBJ1-5,TRBV7-9,few,ASSSVLGRDPQH
TRBJ1-2,TRBV5-1,many,ASSSGHYGYT
TRBJ2-5,TRBV20-1,many,SAFPPLGSGQETQY
TRBJ2-2,TRBV19,-,ASSTRVGLGTGELF
TRBJ2-6,TRBV9,few,ASSFGSAGANVLT
TRBJ2-5,TRBV7-2,-,ASSLGFPEETQY
TRBJ2-2,TRBV6-5,-,ASSGPGTGELF
TRBJ2-1,TRBV9,-,ASTRGGPTSGDEQF
TRBJ1-1,TRBV29-1,-,SVVGTRTEAF
TRBJ1-1,TRBV28,-,ASSPHSANTEAF
TRBJ2-5,TRBV19,-,ASSALAGSQETQY
TRBJ1-6,TRBV6-2/TRBV6-3,few,ATMDRLNSPLH
TRBJ2-1,TRBV24-1,few,ATSVPGQGANEQF
TRBJ2-1,TRBV4-2,-,ASSQGTSGGLEQF
TRBJ2-5,TRBV5-8,-,ASSWLLSAETQY
TRBJ1-1,TRBV12-3/TRBV12-4,few,ASSVLGGAEAF
TRBJ2-1,TRBV7-3,few,ASSPRAAGVSEQF
TRBJ2-3,TRBV12-5,-,ASGPGTVWDTQY
TRBJ1-6,TRBV11-2,-,ASSENSPLH
TRBJ2-7,TRBV4-3,many,ASSRDGPYEQY
TRBJ1-1,TRBV6-6,few,ASSYGGGANTEAF
TRBJ2-5,TRBV28,once,ASSATVRVRETQY
TRBJ1-1,TRBV28,few,ASSPGQGRGAF
TRBJ1-2,TRBV4-1,-,ASSQDPNRLIQKGYT
TRBJ1-3,TRBV7-2,-,ASSLNGASSGNTIY